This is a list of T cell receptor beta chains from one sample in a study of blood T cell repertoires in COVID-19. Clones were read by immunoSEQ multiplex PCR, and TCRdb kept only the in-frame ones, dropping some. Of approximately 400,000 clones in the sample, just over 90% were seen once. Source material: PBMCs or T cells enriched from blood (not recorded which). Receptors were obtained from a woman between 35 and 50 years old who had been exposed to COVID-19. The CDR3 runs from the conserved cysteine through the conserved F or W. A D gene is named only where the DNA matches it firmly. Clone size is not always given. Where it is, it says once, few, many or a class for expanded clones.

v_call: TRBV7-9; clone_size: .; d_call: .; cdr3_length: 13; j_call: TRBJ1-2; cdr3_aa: CASRVDQGYGYTF; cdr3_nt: TGTGCCAGTAGAGTGGACCAGGGCTATGGCTACACCTTC
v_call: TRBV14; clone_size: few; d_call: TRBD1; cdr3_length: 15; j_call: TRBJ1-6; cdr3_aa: CASSQGHRGNSPLHF; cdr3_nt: TGTGCCAGCAGCCAAGGGCACAGGGGAAATTCACCCCTCCACTTT
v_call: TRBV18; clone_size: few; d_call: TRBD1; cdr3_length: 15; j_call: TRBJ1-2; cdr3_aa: CASSPGTGGDYGYTF; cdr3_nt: TGTGCCAGCTCACCAGGGACAGGGGGCGACTATGGCTACACCTTC
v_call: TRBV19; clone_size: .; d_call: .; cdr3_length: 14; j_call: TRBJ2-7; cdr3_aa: CASSPGTGAYEQYF; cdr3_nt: TGTGCCAGTAGTCCCGGGACGGGAGCCTACGAGCAGTACTTC
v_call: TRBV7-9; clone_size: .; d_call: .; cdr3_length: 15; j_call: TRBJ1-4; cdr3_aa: CASSVTQGKNEKLFF; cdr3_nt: TGTGCCAGCAGCGTAACCCAGGGGAAGAATGAAAAACTGTTTTTT
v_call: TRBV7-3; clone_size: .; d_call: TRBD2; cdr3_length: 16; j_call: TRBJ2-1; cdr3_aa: CASSLVAGRGWNEQFF; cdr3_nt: TGTGCCAGCAGCTTAGTAGCGGGGAGAGGGTGGAATGAGCAGTTCTTC
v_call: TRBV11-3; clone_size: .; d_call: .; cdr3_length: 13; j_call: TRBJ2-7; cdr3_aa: CASSLLLHYEQYF; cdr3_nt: TGTGCCAGCAGCTTATTACTACACTACGAGCAGTACTTC
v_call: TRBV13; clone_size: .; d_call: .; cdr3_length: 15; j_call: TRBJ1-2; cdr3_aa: CASSFRSRRAGGYTF; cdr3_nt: TGTGCCAGCAGCTTCAGGTCTCGCCGGGCGGGAGGCTACACCTTC
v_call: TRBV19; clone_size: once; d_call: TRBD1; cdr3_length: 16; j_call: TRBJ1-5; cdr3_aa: CASRPSRQGSNQPQHF; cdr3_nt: TGTGCCAGTAGACCATCCAGACAGGGGAGCAATCAGCCCCAGCATTTT
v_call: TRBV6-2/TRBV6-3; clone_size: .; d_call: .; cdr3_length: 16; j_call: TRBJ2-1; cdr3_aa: CASSYSAASSYNEQFF; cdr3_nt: TGTGCCAGCAGTTACTCTGCGGCCAGCTCCTACAATGAGCAGTTCTTC
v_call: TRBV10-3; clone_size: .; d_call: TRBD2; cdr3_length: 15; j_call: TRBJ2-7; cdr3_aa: CATEAGGTSSYEQYF; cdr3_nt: TGTGCCACGGAGGCGGGGGGTACGAGCTCCTACGAGCAGTACTTC
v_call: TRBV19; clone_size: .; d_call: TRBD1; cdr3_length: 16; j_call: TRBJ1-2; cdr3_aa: CASRPRRTGADYGYTF; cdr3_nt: TGTGCCAGTAGACCCCGTCGGACAGGGGCGGACTATGGCTACACCTTC
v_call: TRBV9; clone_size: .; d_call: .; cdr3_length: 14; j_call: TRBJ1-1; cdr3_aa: CASSADIMNTEAFF; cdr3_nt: TGTGCCAGCAGCGCGGACATTATGAACACTGAAGCTTTCTTT
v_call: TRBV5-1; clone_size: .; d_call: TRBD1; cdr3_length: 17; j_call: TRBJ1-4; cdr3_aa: CASSLTHQGGNNEKLFF; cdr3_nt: TGCGCCAGCAGCTTAACACATCAGGGGGGTAATAATGAAAAACTGTTTTTT
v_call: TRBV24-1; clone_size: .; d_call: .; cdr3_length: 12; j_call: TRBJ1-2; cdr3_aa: CATSGGGIGYTF; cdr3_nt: TGTGCCACCAGTGGAGGGGGTATCGGCTACACCTTC
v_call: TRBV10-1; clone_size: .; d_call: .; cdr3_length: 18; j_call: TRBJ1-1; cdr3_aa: CASSESHITQNVNTEAFF; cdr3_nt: TGCGCCAGCAGTGAGTCCCACATAACCCAGAACGTGAACACTGAAGCTTTCTTT
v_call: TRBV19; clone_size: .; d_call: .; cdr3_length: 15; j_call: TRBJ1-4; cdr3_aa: CASSSENFANEKLFF; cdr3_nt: TGTGCCAGTAGTAGTGAAAACTTTGCTAATGAAAAACTGTTTTTT
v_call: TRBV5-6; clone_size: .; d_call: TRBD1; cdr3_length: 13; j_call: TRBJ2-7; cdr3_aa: CASSLETGDEQYF; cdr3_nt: TGTGCCAGCAGCTTGGAGACAGGGGACGAGCAGTACTTC
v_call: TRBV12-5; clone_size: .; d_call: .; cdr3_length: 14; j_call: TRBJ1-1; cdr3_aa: CASAYREGRPEAFF; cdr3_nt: TGTGCTAGTGCCTACAGGGAGGGAAGGCCTGAAGCTTTCTTT
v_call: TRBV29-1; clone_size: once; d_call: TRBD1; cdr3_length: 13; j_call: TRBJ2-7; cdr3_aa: CSVGQGTFYEQYF; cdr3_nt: TGCAGCGTTGGACAGGGTACGTTCTACGAGCAGTACTTC
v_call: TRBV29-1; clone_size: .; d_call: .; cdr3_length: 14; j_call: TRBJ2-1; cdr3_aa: CSVDVLARDNEQFF; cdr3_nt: TGCAGCGTTGATGTGCTAGCGCGGGATAATGAGCAGTTCTTC
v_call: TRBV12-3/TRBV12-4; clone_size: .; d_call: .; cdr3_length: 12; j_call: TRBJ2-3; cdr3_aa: CASRPAVGTQYF; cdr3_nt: TGTGCCAGCAGACCAGCGGTGGGTACGCAGTATTTT
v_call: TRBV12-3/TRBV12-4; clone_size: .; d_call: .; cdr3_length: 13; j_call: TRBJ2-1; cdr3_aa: CASSLHGEGEQFF; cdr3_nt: TGTGCCAGCAGTTTACACGGGGAAGGTGAGCAGTTCTTC
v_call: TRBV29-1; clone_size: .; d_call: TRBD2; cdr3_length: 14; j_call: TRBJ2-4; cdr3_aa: CSVVPASGKNIQYF; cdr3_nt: TGCAGCGTTGTTCCGGCTAGCGGCAAAAACATTCAGTACTTC
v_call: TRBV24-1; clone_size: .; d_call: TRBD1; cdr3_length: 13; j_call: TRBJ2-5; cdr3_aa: CATQGAGVETQYF; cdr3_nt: TGTGCCACCCAGGGGGCAGGAGTAGAGACCCAGTACTTC
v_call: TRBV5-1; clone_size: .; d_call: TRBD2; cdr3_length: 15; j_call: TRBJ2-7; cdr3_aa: CASRRGLAETYEQYF; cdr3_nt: TGCGCCAGCAGACGGGGACTAGCGGAAACCTACGAGCAGTACTTC
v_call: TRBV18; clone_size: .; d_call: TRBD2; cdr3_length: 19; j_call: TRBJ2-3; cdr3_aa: CASSPLGLAGGPGTDTQYF; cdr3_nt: TGTGCCAGCTCACCCCTGGGACTAGCGGGAGGGCCTGGCACAGATACGCAGTATTTT
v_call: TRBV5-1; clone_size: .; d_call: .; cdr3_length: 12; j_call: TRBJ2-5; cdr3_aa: CASSFSTETQYF; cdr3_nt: TGCGCCAGCAGCTTTAGCACGGAGACCCAGTACTTC
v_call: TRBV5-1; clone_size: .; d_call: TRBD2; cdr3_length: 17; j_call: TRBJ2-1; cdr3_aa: CASSLSRRGGSYNEQFF; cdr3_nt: TGCGCCAGCAGCTTGTCTCGGCGGGGGGGCTCCTACAATGAGCAGTTCTTC
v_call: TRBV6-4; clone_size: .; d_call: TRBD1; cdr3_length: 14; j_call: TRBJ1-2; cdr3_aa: CASSPDRGNYGYTF; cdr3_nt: TGTGCCAGCTCACCGGACAGGGGGAACTATGGCTACACCTTC
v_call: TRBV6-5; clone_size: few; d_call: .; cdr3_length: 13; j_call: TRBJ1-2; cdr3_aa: CASSYSTEYGYTF; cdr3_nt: TGTGCCAGCAGTTACTCGACAGAATATGGCTACACCTTC
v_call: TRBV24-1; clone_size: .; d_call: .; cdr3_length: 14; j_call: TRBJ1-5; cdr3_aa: CATSDRRDTQPQHF; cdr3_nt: TGTGCCACCAGTGACCGTCGGGACACCCAGCCCCAGCATTTT
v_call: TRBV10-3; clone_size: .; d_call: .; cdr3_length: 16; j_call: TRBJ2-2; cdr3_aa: CASSPAVPIEGGELFF; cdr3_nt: TGTGCCAGTTCCCCAGCGGTCCCTATCGAGGGCGGGGAGCTGTTTTTT
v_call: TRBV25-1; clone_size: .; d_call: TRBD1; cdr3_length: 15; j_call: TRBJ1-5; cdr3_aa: CASSEAGTGNQPQHF; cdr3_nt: TGTGCCAGCAGTGAAGCCGGGACAGGGAATCAGCCCCAGCATTTT
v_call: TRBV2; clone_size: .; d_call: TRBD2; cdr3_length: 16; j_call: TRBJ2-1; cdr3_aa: CASSELVLAGAHEQFF; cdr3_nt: TGTGCCAGCAGTGAATTAGTGCTAGCGGGGGCCCATGAGCAGTTCTTC
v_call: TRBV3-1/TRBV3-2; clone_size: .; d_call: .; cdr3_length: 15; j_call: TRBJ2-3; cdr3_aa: CASSQDTGSTDTQYF; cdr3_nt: TGTGCCAGCAGCCAAGATACCGGGAGCACAGATACGCAGTATTTT
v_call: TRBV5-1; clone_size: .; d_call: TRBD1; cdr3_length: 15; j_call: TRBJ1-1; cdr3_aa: CASSRPGQGDTEAFF; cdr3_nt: TGCGCCAGCAGCCGACCGGGACAGGGAGACACTGAAGCTTTCTTT
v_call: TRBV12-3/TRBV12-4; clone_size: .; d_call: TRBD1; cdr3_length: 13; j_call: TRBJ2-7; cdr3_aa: CASRHTGDYEQYF; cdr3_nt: TGTGCCAGCAGGCATACAGGGGACTACGAGCAGTACTTC
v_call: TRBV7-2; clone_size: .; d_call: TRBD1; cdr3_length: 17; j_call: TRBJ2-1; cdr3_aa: CASSLEGQGRGNNEQFF; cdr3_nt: TGTGCCAGCAGCTTAGAGGGACAGGGGAGAGGTAACAATGAGCAGTTCTTC
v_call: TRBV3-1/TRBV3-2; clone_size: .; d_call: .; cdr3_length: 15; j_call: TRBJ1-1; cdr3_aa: CASSPVAGRKTEAFF; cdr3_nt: TGTGCCAGCAGCCCCGTCGCAGGCAGAAAAACTGAAGCTTTCTTT
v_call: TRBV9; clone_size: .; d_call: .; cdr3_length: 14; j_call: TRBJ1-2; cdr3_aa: CASSVATANYGYTF; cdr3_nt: TGTGCCAGCAGCGTAGCTACAGCCAACTATGGCTACACCTTC
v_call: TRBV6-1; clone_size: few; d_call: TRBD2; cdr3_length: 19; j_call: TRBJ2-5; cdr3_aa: CASSERSPGLAGGKETQYF; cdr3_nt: TGTGCCAGCAGTGAACGGTCGCCGGGACTAGCGGGGGGGAAAGAGACCCAGTACTTC
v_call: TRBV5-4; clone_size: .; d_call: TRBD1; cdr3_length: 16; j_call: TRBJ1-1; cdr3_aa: CASSPGQGVANTEAFF; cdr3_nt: TGTGCCAGCAGCCCCGGACAGGGGGTAGCGAACACTGAAGCTTTCTTT
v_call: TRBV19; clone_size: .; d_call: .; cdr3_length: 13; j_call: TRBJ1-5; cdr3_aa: CASQDTSNQPQHF; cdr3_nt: TGTGCCAGCCAGGACACTAGCAATCAGCCCCAGCATTTT
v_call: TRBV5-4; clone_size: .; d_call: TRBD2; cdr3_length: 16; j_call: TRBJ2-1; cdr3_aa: CASSFGGGGAMNEQFF; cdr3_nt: TGTGCCAGCAGCTTCGGCGGCGGGGGGGCCATGAATGAGCAGTTCTTC
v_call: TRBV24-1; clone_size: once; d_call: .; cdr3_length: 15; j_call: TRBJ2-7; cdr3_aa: CATSDGGDRSYEQYF; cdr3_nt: TGTGCCACCAGTGATGGGGGGGACAGGTCCTACGAGCAGTACTTC
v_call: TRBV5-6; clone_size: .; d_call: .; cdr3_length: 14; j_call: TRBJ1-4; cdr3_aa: CASSLSGGNEKLFF; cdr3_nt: TGTGCCAGCAGCTTGTCTGGGGGGAATGAAAAACTGTTTTTT
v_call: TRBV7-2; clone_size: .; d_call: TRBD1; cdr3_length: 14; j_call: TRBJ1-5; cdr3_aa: CASSLRQGGQPQHF; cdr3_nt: TGTGCCAGCAGCTTACGACAGGGAGGTCAGCCCCAGCATTTT
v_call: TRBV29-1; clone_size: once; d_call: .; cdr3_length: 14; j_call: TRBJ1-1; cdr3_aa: CSVVLRSLDTEAFF; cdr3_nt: TGCAGCGTTGTTCTCAGGTCCCTGGACACTGAAGCTTTCTTT
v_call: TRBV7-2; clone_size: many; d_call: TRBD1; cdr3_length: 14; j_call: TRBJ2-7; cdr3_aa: CASSLRARGNEQYF; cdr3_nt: TGTGCCAGCAGCTTAAGGGCCAGGGGGAACGAGCAGTACTTC
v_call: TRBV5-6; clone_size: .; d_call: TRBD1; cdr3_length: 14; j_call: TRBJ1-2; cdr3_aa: CASSYPGQVGGYTF; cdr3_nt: TGTGCCAGCAGCTACCCGGGACAGGTGGGCGGCTACACCTTC
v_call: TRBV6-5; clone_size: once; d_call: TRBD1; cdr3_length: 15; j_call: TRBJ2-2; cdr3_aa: CASSLRQGAPGELFF; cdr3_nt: TGTGCCAGCAGCCTGAGACAGGGGGCCCCCGGGGAGCTGTTTTTT
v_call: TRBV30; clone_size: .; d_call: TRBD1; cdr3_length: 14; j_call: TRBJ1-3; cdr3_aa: CAWAEDRGVNTIYF; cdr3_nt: TGTGCCTGGGCAGAAGACAGGGGGGTCAACACCATATATTTT